This is a list of T cell receptor beta chains from one sample in a study of control samples from healthy donors and cancer patients. Only in-frame clones appear in the TCRdb table, and some are missing; sequencing was by immunoSEQ multiplex PCR. The table has fewer than 200,000 clones, roughly 93% seen once. The sample was blood. The receptors shown here come from a woman aged 55-75 years in good health. The CDR3 runs from the conserved cysteine through the conserved F or W. Each record gives: D gene, J gene, V gene, clone size, CDR3 DNA, CDR3 protein. A D gene is named only where the DNA matches it firmly. A clone size is listed for some rows: how often the clone was seen (once, few, many), or a class if it is expanded.

NA,TRBJ1-3,TRBV5-4,NA,TGTGCCAGCAGCTTGGACCAGGCGGACACCATATATTTT,CASSLDQADTIYF
TRBD1,TRBJ1-4,TRBV4-1,NA,TGCGCCAGCAGCCACTCCCAGGCCACAGGGGACGAAAAACTGTTTTTT,CASSHSQATGDEKLFF
NA,TRBJ1-1,TRBV7-9,NA,TGTGCCAGCAGACCACAGGTAAACACTGAAGCTTTCTTT,CASRPQVNTEAFF
NA,TRBJ1-5,TRBV2,NA,TGTGCCAGCAGTGAACTACAGGGATCTAGCAATCAGCCCCAGCATTTT,CASSELQGSSNQPQHF
NA,TRBJ1-3,TRBV19,NA,TGTGCCAGTAGGGAACAAGTCTCTGGAAACACCATATATTTT,CASREQVSGNTIYF
TRBD2,TRBJ2-3,TRBV2,NA,TGTGCCAGCAGTGCCCGACTAGCAATTGGTGATACGCAGTATTTT,CASSARLAIGDTQYF
NA,TRBJ2-7,TRBV7-3,NA,TGTGCCAGCAGTCTGACAAACGCTGCTACAATCCACGAGCAGTACTTC,CASSLTNAATIHEQYF
NA,TRBJ2-7,TRBV5-6,NA,TGTGCCAGCAGCTTGGGACAGGCCGCCTACGAGCAGTACTTC,CASSLGQAAYEQYF
NA,TRBJ1-3,TRBV4-3,NA,TGCGCCAGCAGTGGGAGCTCTGGAAACACCATATATTTT,CASSGSSGNTIYF
NA,TRBJ1-2,TRBV11-2,NA,TGTGCCAGCAGCTTAGGAGTATGGAATGGCTACACCTTC,CASSLGVWNGYTF
NA,TRBJ1-2,TRBV19,NA,TGTGCCAGTAGTAACCCGGGACATGGATTTGGCTACACCTTC,CASSNPGHGFGYTF
NA,TRBJ1-2,TRBV6-1,NA,TGTGCCAGCAGTGAAGCCTGGGAGGCTAACTATGGCTACACCTTC,CASSEAWEANYGYTF
NA,TRBJ1-5,TRBV7-9,NA,TGTGCCAGCACCGTGGGGGACAATCAGCCCCAGCATTTT,CASTVGDNQPQHF
TRBD2,TRBJ2-1,TRBV6-5,NA,TGTGCCAGCAGCTTCCTAGCGGGGTCCTACAATGAGCAGTTCTTC,CASSFLAGSYNEQFF
TRBD1,TRBJ1-2,TRBV6-6,once,TGTGCCAGCAGTTCCACAGGGGGGTACTATGGCTACACCTTC,CASSSTGGYYGYTF
NA,TRBJ2-3,TRBV4-2,NA,TGTGCCAGCAGCCAAGAATGGGTGGACACAGATACGCAGTATTTT,CASSQEWVDTDTQYF
TRBD2,TRBJ2-1,TRBV6-2/TRBV6-3,NA,TGTGCCAGCAGTAAGACTAGCGGGGGGGCATATTATGAGCAGTTCTTC,CASSKTSGGAYYEQFF
NA,TRBJ1-6,TRBV11-2,NA,TGTGCCAGCAGCTTAGATATTTTCGCAGGGGACTATAATTCACCCCTCCACTTT,CASSLDIFAGDYNSPLHF
NA,TRBJ2-7,TRBV6-5,NA,TGTGCCAGCAGCGTCCCGGGACATCACGAGCAGTACTTC,CASSVPGHHEQYF
NA,TRBJ1-5,TRBV2,NA,TGTGCCAGCAGCGACACCAATCAGCCCCAGCATTTT,CASSDTNQPQHF
NA,TRBJ1-1,TRBV4-3,NA,TGCGCCAGCAGTCGTGGACCCGGCGTTACTGAAGCTTTCTTT,CASSRGPGVTEAFF
NA,TRBJ2-2,TRBV27,NA,TGTGCCAGCAGTTTACCCCCACTTACAGAGTCCGGGGAGCTGTTTTTT,CASSLPPLTESGELFF
TRBD1,TRBJ2-1,TRBV7-2,NA,TGTGCCAGCAGCCGGGCGGGACAGGGCTACAATGAGCAGTTCTTC,CASSRAGQGYNEQFF
NA,TRBJ1-2,TRBV7-9,NA,TGTGCCAGCAGCTTAGACCGCGCCGATAACTATGGCTACACCTTC,CASSLDRADNYGYTF
TRBD1,TRBJ1-1,TRBV5-7,once,TGTGCCAGCAGCCCGGCTCCAGTACAGGGGACGAACACTGAAGCTTTCTTT,CASSPAPVQGTNTEAFF
NA,TRBJ1-1,TRBV6-2/TRBV6-3,few,TGTGCCAGCAGTCAACCGAGGGACTACACTGAAGCTTTCTTT,CASSQPRDYTEAFF
NA,TRBJ1-2,TRBV7-2,NA,TGTGCCAGCAGCTCTAGTGGGGGAGTGGGGTATGGCTACACCTTC,CASSSSGGVGYGYTF
TRBD1,TRBJ1-2,TRBV28,NA,TGTGCCAGCAGTACGGGACAGGAGATCGGCTACACCTTC,CASSTGQEIGYTF
NA,TRBJ1-3,TRBV6-5,NA,TGTGCCAGCAGTTTTACCAACCAGGGTGGAAACACCATATATTTT,CASSFTNQGGNTIYF
TRBD1,TRBJ1-5,TRBV19,NA,TGTGCCAGTAGTACTTGGACAGGGGCAACACCCCAGCATTTT,CASSTWTGATPQHF
NA,TRBJ2-3,TRBV6-5,NA,TGTGCCAGCAGAATGGGAGATACGCAGTATTTT,CASRMGDTQYF
NA,TRBJ1-1,TRBV24-1,NA,TGTGCCACCAGTGCGTCCACTGAAGCTTTCTTT,CATSASTEAFF
TRBD2,TRBJ2-1,TRBV7-9,NA,TGTGCCAGCAGCTTAGTTGGGACTAGCGGGGGTTACAATGAGCAGTTCTTC,CASSLVGTSGGYNEQFF
TRBD1,TRBJ1-4,TRBV15,NA,TGTGCCACCAGCAGATCCCAGGGGGGCGGACCTAATGAAAAACTGTTTTTT,CATSRSQGGGPNEKLFF
NA,TRBJ2-2,TRBV10-1,NA,TGCGCCAGCAGTGATAGGTCAGGGATCACCGGGGAGCTGTTTTTT,CASSDRSGITGELFF
NA,TRBJ2-7,TRBV20-1,NA,TGCAGTGGCGGCCTGGGGGCCCTACAGTACTTC,CSGGLGALQYF